Listed here are 25 T cell receptor beta chains from one sample, sequenced in a study of blood T cell repertoires in COVID-19 (dated by TCRdb to 2019 to 2021). Libraries were constructed by the immunoSEQ multiplex PCR assay. As stored in TCRdb, this immuneACCESS dataset retains in-frame rearrangements with V and J assigned. A fraction of the clones does not appear; measured against another copy, unresolved V genes explain less than half of the discrepancy, and the remainder lacks a known reason. The sample table contains some 95,000 clones; only one count was recorded for approximately 86% of them. The ten largest clones capture around 1.3% of the sample. Sequenced material: peripheral blood. The receptors stem from a man older than 75 with active or convalescent COVID-19.

The chain employs TRBV5-4 and TRBJ2-5, with D hard to call. CDR1 is SGHNT and CDR2 is YYREEE in the germline V gene (reference sequence). The V end was cut by 1 base, the J end by 4 bases, with 8 bases between. This CDR3 is 13 amino acids long. The CDR3 loop is CASSLRELETQYF. As DNA, the CDR3 is TGTGCCAGCAGCTTGAGAGAGTTAGAGACCCAGTACTTC. Variable domain in full (rest from reference TRBV5-4 and TRBJ2-5): ETGVTQSPTHLIKTRGQQVTLRCSSQSGHNTVSWYQQALGQGPQFIFQYYREEENGRGNFPPRFSGLQFPNYSSELNVNALELDDSALYLCASSLRELETQYFGPGTRLLVL.

This chain links TRBV7-8 with TRBJ1-5, with D possibly matching TRBD1 (5 bases). CDR1 is SGHVS, CDR2 FQNEAQ, per germline. The CDR3 loop spans 13 amino acids. Trimming took off 5 bases at V and 7 bases at J, with 12 bases between the two ends. The CDR3 DNA sequence: TGTGCCAGCAGCCAGAGGGGAGGCCAGCCCCAGCATTTT. The encoded protein is CASSQRGGQPQHF.

J is TRBJ2-7 and V is TRBV18; TRBD2 aligns across 7 bases. The V and J ends lost 5 bases and 2 bases, in that order; junction bases with no gene match: 12. Germline assignment: CDR1 KGHSH and CDR2 LQKENI. The CDR3 is made up of 16 amino acids. For the CDR3, the DNA is TGTGCCAGCTCAAGCGGGACGCCTTACACCGCCTACGAGCAGTACTTC. As protein: CASSSGTPYTAYEQYF. Using reference TRBV18 and TRBJ2-7 for the parts outside the CDR3, the full variable domain is NAGVMQNPRHLVRRRGQEARLRCSPMKGHSHVYWYRQLPEEGLKFMVYLQKENIIDESGMPKERFSAEFPKEGPSILRIQQVVRGDSAAYFCASSSGTPYTAYEQYFGPGTRLTVT.

The chain links TRBV5-5 to TRBJ1-1; 9 positions match TRBD1. The ends lost 3 bases at V and 2 bases at J; junction bases unmatched: 5. The CDR3 is made up of 15 amino acids. Looked up from germline, CDR1 is SGHKS and CDR2 is YYEKEE (reference sequence). DNA of the CDR3: TGTGCCAGCAGCTCGCCGGGACAGGGAAACACTGAAGCTTTCTTT. Translated: CASSSPGQGNTEAFF.

The CDR3, as DNA: TGTGCCAGCAGTGAAGCTCGGTATTCACCCCTCCACTTT. Translation gives CASSEARYSPLHF. The chain recombines TRBV6-1 with TRBJ1-6; the D is unclear. V lost 0 bases and J lost 8, with 5 bases in between. The CDR3 extends over 13 amino acids. Germline loops: CDR1 MNHNS, CDR2 SASEGT.

This clone was counted a single time. This chain joins TRBV20-1 and TRBJ2-1; a possible D gene is TRBD1 (5 bases). The V and J ends lost 6 bases and 8 bases respectively, with 11 bases between them. This CDR3 spans 11 amino acids. CDR1 is DFQATT, CDR2 SNEGSKA, per germline (reference sequence). CDR3: CSARDSYEQFF. The DNA for the CDR3 is TGCAGTGCCAGGGATAGCTATGAGCAGTTCTTC.

The J gene is TRBJ2-1, the V gene TRBV5-6; D might be TRBD2 (5 bases). The CDR3 extends over 15 amino acids. V gave up 4 bases and J gave up 2 bases, with 13 bases separating them. Germline V gene data show CDR1 as SGHDT and CDR2 as YYEEEE. CDR3 DNA sequence: TGTGCCAGCAGCCTCCGGCTAGCCCCCTACAATGAGCAGTTCTTC. It encodes CASSLRLAPYNEQFF.

CDR3 in amino acids: CASGLPNMNTEAFF. Here the CDR3 DNA reads TGTGCTAGTGGTTTGCCCAACATGAACACTGAAGCTTTCTTT. This chain joins TRBV12-5 and TRBJ1-1; D gene uncertain. The germline CDR1 and CDR2 sequences are LGHNT and FRNRAP. The V and J ends lost 2 bases and 0 bases respectively, with 7 bases between them. CDR3 length: 14 amino acids. Using reference TRBV12-5 and TRBJ1-1 for the parts outside the CDR3, the full variable domain is DARVTQTPRHKVTEMGQEVTMRCQPILGHNTVFWYRQTMMQGLELLAYFRNRAPLDDSGMPKDRFSAEMPDATLATLKIQPSEPRDSAVYFCASGLPNMNTEAFFGQGTRLTVV.

The chain links TRBV28 to TRBJ2-7; 10 bases are shared with TRBD2. V gave up 6 bases and J gave up 6 bases; unmatched junction bases: 11. The CDR3 covers 15 residues. The germline V gene encodes CDR1 MDHEN and CDR2 SYDVKM. The CDR3, as DNA: TGTGCCAGCAGCCCCTCCCTAGCGGGAGTTGGCGAGCAGTACTTC. The encoded protein is CASSPSLAGVGEQYF.

J is TRBJ1-5 and V is TRBV10-3; D is perhaps TRBD1 (6 bases). This CDR3 is 14 amino acids long. The ends were cut back, 3 bases at V and 5 bases at J, with 11 bases in the middle. The germline V gene encodes CDR1 ENHRY and CDR2 SYGVKD. The CDR3 sequence: CAISDGNRDQPQHF. The CDR3, as DNA: TGTGCCATCAGTGATGGAAACAGGGATCAGCCCCAGCATTTT.

CDR3 protein: CASSTGQGAPARSGEQYF. CDR3 DNA: TGTGCCAGCAGCACGGGACAGGGGGCACCCGCACGGTCGGGGGAGCAGTACTTC. The chain links TRBV11-2 to TRBJ2-7; 12 nucleotides agree with TRBD1. Losses at the gene ends were 5 bases for V and 7 bases for J; bases not matched to a gene: 18. The CDR3 spans 18 residues. The germline V gene has CDR1 SGHAT and CDR2 FQNNGV.

The J gene is TRBJ2-2, the V gene TRBV28, with 9 bases matching TRBD1. The junction had 8 bases not matched to a gene; V was cut back by 5 bases and J by 4 bases. The length of the CDR3 is 16 residues. Germline V CDR1 and CDR2: MDHEN, SYDVKM. CDR3 nucleotide sequence: TGTGCCAGCAGTCCCCCGGGACAGGGTTCCACCGGGGAGCTGTTTTTT. Encoded protein: CASSPPGQGSTGELFF.

The chain links TRBV10-3 to TRBJ1-1, with a weak D call TRBD1 (6 bases). CDR3 size: 12 residues. The V gene's germline CDR1 is ENHRY and CDR2 SYGVKD. Deletions cut 10 bases from V and 5 bases from J, with 14 bases between. The CDR3 region has the DNA TGTGCCAGCCAGGGGACGGGGACTGAAGCTTTCTTT. As protein: CASQGTGTEAFF.

This clone was seen a single time. The rearrangement joins TRBV7-2 to TRBJ2-7; 11 nucleotides agree with TRBD2. This CDR3 has 16 residues. The V gene's germline CDR1 is SGHTA and CDR2 FQGNSA. The V and J ends lost 5 bases and 5 bases, in that order; junction bases with no gene match: 11. The CDR3 reads CASSATSGSGGHEQYF. The CDR3 DNA sequence: TGTGCCAGCAGCGCCACTAGCGGGAGTGGTGGCCACGAGCAGTACTTC.

V is TRBV10-3 and J is TRBJ2-1, with 15 bases fitting TRBD2. V lost 3 bases, J lost 5 bases, and 8 bases stayed unmatched. Germline assignment: CDR1 ENHRY and CDR2 SYGVKD. There are 18 residues in the CDR3. This CDR3 is CAISDVGLAGGLNNEQFF. CDR3 sequence (DNA): TGTGCCATCAGTGATGTGGGACTAGCGGGAGGACTGAACAATGAGCAGTTCTTC.

There are a few counts of this clone. The V and J genes are TRBV3-1 (or the pseudogene TRBV3-2) and TRBJ1-2; D is undetermined. The CDR3 consists of 14 residues. Trimming took off 1 base at V and 2 bases at J, with 8 bases between the two ends. Germline CDR1 reads LGHDT; CDR2 reads YNNKEL (reference sequence). The DNA of the CDR3 is TGTGCCAGCAGCCAAGGAGGATACAACTATGGCTACACCTTC. This codes for CASSQGGYNYGYTF.

The chain couples TRBV6-5 to TRBJ1-2, with D possibly matching TRBD1 (5 bases). The germline CDR1 and CDR2 sequences are MNHEY and SVGAGI. This CDR3 contains 16 residues. V gave up 1 base and J gave up 4 bases, with 16 bases separating them. CDR3 coding DNA: TGTGCCAGCAGTTACTACGGCGGGGGAGTGAGCTATGGCTACACCTTC. Protein sequence: CASSYYGGGVSYGYTF.

The J gene is TRBJ2-3, the V gene TRBV10-2, with D possibly matching TRBD2 (5 bases). In germline, CDR1 is WSHSY, CDR2 SAAADI. This CDR3 has 11 residues. Trimming stripped 8 bases from V and 4 bases from J, with 7 bases between. The CDR3 region has the DNA TGCGCCAGCGGGAGCGCAGATACGCAGTATTTT. This codes for CASGSADTQYF.

The gene calls are TRBV11-1 and TRBJ2-1; 10 bases are shared with TRBD2. The CDR3 is 16 amino acids. V shed 5 bases and J 3 bases; nucleotides not matched to a gene: 7. CDR1 is SGHAT and CDR2 is FQDESV in the germline V gene (reference sequence). CDR3 residues: CASSLLGTSVYNEQFF. CDR3 DNA: TGTGCCAGCAGCCTCTTAGGGACTAGCGTCTACAATGAGCAGTTCTTC.

This chain uses TRBV3-1 (or the pseudogene TRBV3-2) with TRBJ2-5; 13 bases are a match to TRBD2. The CDR3 sequence is 14 residues long. Germline V lookup: CDR1 LGHDT, CDR2 YNNKEL (reference sequence). Germline trimming cut 5 bases from V and 4 bases from J; bases unmatched to any gene: 1. CDR3 nucleotide sequence: TGTGCCAGCAGCGGACTAGCGGGAGTAGAGACCCAGTACTTC. This gives the protein CASSGLAGVETQYF.

The chain has TRBV4-1 and TRBJ2-5; D call uncertain. The CDR3 extends over 16 amino acids. V was trimmed by 1 base and J by 5 bases, leaving 17 bases between them. CDR1 and CDR2 (germline): MGHRA, YSYEKL. CDR3 DNA sequence: TGCGCCAGCAGCCAAGGGGCTCGAATACGATGGGAGACCCAGTACTTC. This encodes CASSQGARIRWETQYF.

This clone was counted between two and nine times. The chain links TRBV5-1 to TRBJ1-1; D possibly corresponds to TRBD1 (5 bases). V was trimmed by 7 bases and J by 5 bases, leaving 24 bases between them. The CDR3 sequence is 16 residues long. Germline CDR1 SGHRS, CDR2 YFSETQ. The CDR3 spells CASQPAVKGPRTEAFF. The CDR3 DNA follows: TGCGCCAGCCAACCCGCCGTGAAGGGGCCGAGGACTGAAGCTTTCTTT.

The chain has TRBV27 and TRBJ2-1; 9 bases are a match to TRBD1. The V gene end was trimmed by 5 bases and the J gene end by 6 bases; junction bases not matched to a gene: 8. The CDR3 is 15 amino acids. Germline CDR1 MNHEY, CDR2 SMNVEV (reference sequence). The CDR3 DNA sequence: TGTGCCAGCAGTCTGGGACAGGGCCCCTTCAATGAGCAGTTCTTC. This gives the protein CASSLGQGPFNEQFF.

The chain links TRBV3-1 (or the pseudogene TRBV3-2) to TRBJ2-7, with TRBD2 matching 14 bases. After removal of 5 bases from V and 5 bases from J, the junction contained 8 bases not matched to a gene. Germline V CDR1 and CDR2: LGHDT, YNNKEL (reference sequence). CDR3 size: 16 residues. CDR3 amino acids: CASSVGTSGSMNEQYF. In nucleotides, the CDR3 is TGTGCCAGCAGCGTCGGGACTAGCGGGAGTATGAACGAGCAGTACTTC.

The chain couples TRBV5-1 to TRBJ2-2, with 8 bases fitting TRBD2. Germline V lookup: CDR1 SGHRS, CDR2 YFSETQ. Trimming took 2 bases from V and 3 from J; bases not matched to a gene: 3. This CDR3 region has 15 residues. CDR3 DNA sequence: TGCGCCAGCAGCTTAGCGGGAGTAGACACCGGGGAGCTGTTTTTT. Amino acids: CASSLAGVDTGELFF.